A selection of T cell receptor beta chains follows, all from one sample in a study of PD-L1 blockade in urothelial cancer. Using immunoSEQ multiplex PCR, the repertoire was profiled, and TCRdb retains in-frame clones only, with some absent. The table includes tens of thousands of clones, roughly 84% detected once. This specimen was PBMCs, taken around atezolizumab (anti-PD-L1) treatment. Source of these receptors: a man in his 70s with urothelial cancer. Each CDR3 is given with its conserved first and last residue. A D gene is named only where the DNA matches it firmly. A row's size may be missing; if present it is once, few, many or a size class.

CDR3 length: 14
V gene: TRBV14
D gene: NA
J gene: TRBJ2-2
clone size: NA
CDR3 protein: CASSRDFYTGELFF
CDR3 DNA: TGTGCCAGCAGCCGGGACTTTTACACCGGGGAGCTGTTTTTT

CDR3 length: 18
V gene: TRBV11-2
D gene: TRBD1
J gene: TRBJ1-3
clone size: once
CDR3 protein: CASSVTPGQGGSGNTIYF
CDR3 DNA: TGTGCCAGCAGCGTGACCCCGGGGCAGGGGGGTTCTGGAAACACCATATATTTT

CDR3 length: 14
V gene: TRBV28
D gene: TRBD1
J gene: TRBJ2-5
clone size: once
CDR3 protein: CASSSRQGLETQYF
CDR3 DNA: TGTGCCAGCAGTTCGAGACAGGGCCTAGAGACCCAGTACTTC

CDR3 length: 17
V gene: TRBV28
D gene: TRBD1
J gene: TRBJ2-6
clone size: NA
CDR3 protein: CASTPDRDPSGANVLTF
CDR3 DNA: TGTGCCAGCACCCCCGACAGGGACCCCTCTGGGGCCAACGTCCTGACTTTC

CDR3 length: 15
V gene: TRBV14
D gene: TRBD2
J gene: TRBJ2-3
clone size: few
CDR3 protein: CASSQVSAGVDTQYF
CDR3 DNA: TGTGCCAGCAGCCAAGTTTCAGCGGGAGTAGATACGCAGTATTTT

CDR3 length: 13
V gene: TRBV28
D gene: NA
J gene: TRBJ2-7
clone size: NA
CDR3 protein: CASRTDNSYEQYF
CDR3 DNA: TGTGCCAGCAGGACCGACAACTCCTACGAGCAGTACTTC

CDR3 length: 12
V gene: TRBV28
D gene: NA
J gene: TRBJ2-3
clone size: NA
CDR3 protein: CASSLLTDTQYF
CDR3 DNA: TGTGCCAGCAGTTTACTCACAGATACGCAGTATTTT

CDR3 length: 13
V gene: TRBV19
D gene: TRBD2
J gene: TRBJ2-7
clone size: once
CDR3 protein: CASSLGLGYEQYF
CDR3 DNA: TGTGCCAGTAGTCTAGGACTAGGCTACGAGCAGTACTTC

CDR3 length: 14
V gene: TRBV5-1
D gene: NA
J gene: TRBJ1-1
clone size: NA
CDR3 protein: CASRPGPGNTEAFF
CDR3 DNA: TGCGCCAGCCGACCCGGTCCGGGGAACACTGAAGCTTTCTTT

CDR3 length: 16
V gene: TRBV5-6
D gene: NA
J gene: TRBJ2-2
clone size: NA
CDR3 protein: CASSLGGTANTGELFF
CDR3 DNA: TGTGCCAGCAGCTTAGGAGGGACCGCGAACACCGGGGAGCTGTTTTTT

CDR3 length: 14
V gene: TRBV5-4
D gene: TRBD1
J gene: TRBJ2-7
clone size: NA
CDR3 protein: CASRRTGGTYEQYF
CDR3 DNA: TGTGCCAGCAGACGGACAGGGGGCACCTACGAGCAGTACTTC

CDR3 length: 11
V gene: TRBV28
D gene: NA
J gene: TRBJ1-1
clone size: NA
CDR3 protein: CASSLSGEAFF
CDR3 DNA: TGTGCCAGCAGTCTCTCGGGTGAAGCTTTCTTT

CDR3 length: 11
V gene: TRBV2
D gene: NA
J gene: TRBJ1-2
clone size: NA
CDR3 protein: CASSANYGYTF
CDR3 DNA: TGTGCCAGCAGCGCTAACTATGGCTACACCTTC

CDR3 length: 14
V gene: TRBV7-6
D gene: NA
J gene: TRBJ2-1
clone size: NA
CDR3 protein: CASRPGSSYNEQFF
CDR3 DNA: TGTGCCAGCAGACCGGGGAGCTCCTACAATGAGCAGTTCTTC

CDR3 length: 15
V gene: TRBV9
D gene: NA
J gene: TRBJ1-3
clone size: NA
CDR3 protein: CASSVTSISGNTIYF
CDR3 DNA: TGTGCCAGCAGCGTAACAAGTATCTCTGGAAACACCATATATTTT

CDR3 length: 14
V gene: TRBV10-3
D gene: NA
J gene: TRBJ2-5
clone size: NA
CDR3 protein: CAISARESQETQYF
CDR3 DNA: TGTGCCATCAGTGCACGGGAGTCCCAAGAGACCCAGTACTTC

CDR3 length: 13
V gene: TRBV28
D gene: NA
J gene: TRBJ2-5
clone size: NA
CDR3 protein: CASSSGFGETQYF
CDR3 DNA: TGTGCCAGCAGTTCAGGGTTCGGAGAGACCCAGTACTTC

CDR3 length: 17
V gene: TRBV14
D gene: NA
J gene: TRBJ1-1
clone size: NA
CDR3 protein: CASSQGVLIPMNTEAFF
CDR3 DNA: TGTGCCAGCAGCCAAGGAGTACTTATTCCAATGAACACTGAAGCTTTCTTT

CDR3 length: 13
V gene: TRBV30
D gene: NA
J gene: TRBJ1-1
clone size: NA
CDR3 protein: CAWSVFQGSEAFF
CDR3 DNA: TGTGCCTGGAGTGTATTCCAGGGAAGTGAAGCTTTCTTT

CDR3 length: 15
V gene: TRBV25-1
D gene: NA
J gene: TRBJ1-3
clone size: few
CDR3 protein: CASSENSLSGNTIYF
CDR3 DNA: TGTGCCAGCAGTGAAAACAGCCTCTCTGGAAACACCATATATTTT

CDR3 length: 14
V gene: TRBV2
D gene: NA
J gene: TRBJ1-2
clone size: NA
CDR3 protein: CASSEGRVSYGYTF
CDR3 DNA: TGTGCCAGCAGTGAAGGGCGGGTAAGCTATGGCTACACCTTC

CDR3 length: 17
V gene: TRBV19
D gene: NA
J gene: TRBJ2-6
clone size: NA
CDR3 protein: CASTPGEVLSGANVLTF
CDR3 DNA: TGTGCCAGTACCCCCGGGGAGGTCCTCTCTGGGGCCAACGTCCTGACTTTC

CDR3 length: 13
V gene: TRBV11-2
D gene: TRBD1
J gene: TRBJ1-2
clone size: NA
CDR3 protein: CASSWDRLYGYTF
CDR3 DNA: TGTGCCAGCAGCTGGGACAGGCTCTATGGCTACACCTTC

CDR3 length: 14
V gene: TRBV7-9
D gene: NA
J gene: TRBJ2-1
clone size: NA
CDR3 protein: CASSPEGVSNEQFF
CDR3 DNA: TGTGCCAGCAGCCCCGAAGGGGTCAGCAATGAGCAGTTCTTC

CDR3 length: 15
V gene: TRBV6-5
D gene: TRBD1
J gene: TRBJ1-4
clone size: NA
CDR3 protein: CASSSTGQGFEKLFF
CDR3 DNA: TGTGCCAGCAGTTCCACAGGACAGGGGTTTGAAAAACTGTTTTTT

CDR3 length: 16
V gene: TRBV7-6
D gene: TRBD1
J gene: TRBJ2-5
clone size: NA
CDR3 protein: CASSWRQGAPQETQYF
CDR3 DNA: TGTGCCAGCAGCTGGAGACAGGGGGCCCCCCAAGAGACCCAGTACTTC

CDR3 length: 16
V gene: TRBV27
D gene: NA
J gene: TRBJ1-1
clone size: NA
CDR3 protein: CASREGREMMNTEAFF
CDR3 DNA: TGTGCCAGCAGGGAGGGACGGGAGATGATGAACACTGAAGCTTTCTTT

CDR3 length: 14
V gene: TRBV6-1
D gene: TRBD1
J gene: TRBJ2-4
clone size: NA
CDR3 protein: CASSDPGGPNIQYF
CDR3 DNA: TGTGCCAGCAGTGACCCAGGGGGCCCCAACATTCAGTACTTC

CDR3 length: 15
V gene: TRBV2
D gene: TRBD1
J gene: TRBJ2-7
clone size: NA
CDR3 protein: CASRMGTARTGEQYF
CDR3 DNA: TGTGCCAGCAGGATGGGGACAGCCCGAACCGGCGAGCAGTACTTC

CDR3 length: 16
V gene: TRBV19
D gene: NA
J gene: TRBJ2-7
clone size: NA
CDR3 protein: CASSIRGGTSIYEQYF
CDR3 DNA: TGTGCCAGTAGTATAAGGGGAGGCACTTCGATCTACGAGCAGTACTTC

CDR3 length: 16
V gene: TRBV4-2
D gene: NA
J gene: TRBJ1-2
clone size: NA
CDR3 protein: CASSQDASGPNYGYTF
CDR3 DNA: TGTGCCAGCAGCCAAGATGCGTCAGGCCCTAACTATGGCTACACCTTC

CDR3 length: 13
V gene: TRBV4-2
D gene: TRBD2
J gene: TRBJ2-1
clone size: NA
CDR3 protein: CASSQDLAGGRFF
CDR3 DNA: TGTGCCAGCAGCCAAGATCTGGCGGGAGGCCGGTTCTTC

CDR3 length: 13
V gene: TRBV5-1
D gene: TRBD1
J gene: TRBJ1-1
clone size: NA
CDR3 protein: CASSSTGGTEAFF
CDR3 DNA: TGCGCCAGCAGCTCTACAGGGGGGACTGAAGCTTTCTTT

CDR3 length: 14
V gene: TRBV7-8
D gene: TRBD1
J gene: TRBJ1-5
clone size: few
CDR3 protein: CASSYRTGGGPQHF
CDR3 DNA: TGTGCCAGCAGCTACCGGACAGGGGGAGGGCCCCAGCATTTT

CDR3 length: 16
V gene: TRBV9
D gene: TRBD2
J gene: TRBJ2-1
clone size: NA
CDR3 protein: CASSQGGGRSYNEQFF
CDR3 DNA: TGTGCCAGCAGCCAGGGCGGGGGTCGGTCCTACAATGAGCAGTTCTTC

CDR3 length: 14
V gene: TRBV10-3
D gene: TRBD2
J gene: TRBJ2-1
clone size: few
CDR3 protein: CAISPGLADNEQFF
CDR3 DNA: TGTGCCATCAGCCCGGGACTAGCCGACAATGAGCAGTTCTTC

CDR3 length: 13
V gene: TRBV6-5
D gene: TRBD2
J gene: TRBJ2-5
clone size: NA
CDR3 protein: CASSLAGVETQYF
CDR3 DNA: TGTGCCAGCAGTCTAGCGGGAGTTGAGACCCAGTACTTC

CDR3 length: 16
V gene: TRBV6-5
D gene: TRBD2
J gene: TRBJ2-1
clone size: NA
CDR3 protein: CASSYGLAGVVNEQFF
CDR3 DNA: TGTGCCAGCAGTTACGGGCTAGCGGGAGTTGTGAATGAGCAGTTCTTC

CDR3 length: 18
V gene: TRBV2
D gene: TRBD2
J gene: TRBJ2-3
clone size: once
CDR3 protein: CASSSRRGGGSFTDTQYF
CDR3 DNA: TGTGCCAGCAGTTCACGAAGGGGAGGCGGGAGCTTCACAGATACGCAGTATTTT

CDR3 length: 12
V gene: TRBV16
D gene: TRBD1
J gene: TRBJ1-1
clone size: NA
CDR3 protein: CASSQSTGRAFF
CDR3 DNA: TGTGCCAGCAGCCAATCGACAGGGCGAGCTTTCTTT

CDR3 length: 15
V gene: TRBV9
D gene: TRBD1
J gene: TRBJ2-7
clone size: NA
CDR3 protein: CASSVDGTGTYEQYF
CDR3 DNA: TGTGCCAGCAGCGTAGATGGGACAGGGACCTACGAGCAGTACTTC

CDR3 length: 13
V gene: TRBV19
D gene: NA
J gene: TRBJ1-1
clone size: NA
CDR3 protein: CASSPGMNTEAFF
CDR3 DNA: TGTGCCAGTAGCCCAGGGATGAACACTGAAGCTTTCTTT

CDR3 length: 17
V gene: TRBV15
D gene: TRBD2
J gene: TRBJ2-2
clone size: NA
CDR3 protein: CATSFLAGGANTGELFF
CDR3 DNA: TGTGCCACCAGCTTTCTAGCGGGAGGGGCGAACACCGGGGAGCTGTTTTTT

CDR3 length: 13
V gene: TRBV29-1
D gene: NA
J gene: TRBJ2-2
clone size: NA
CDR3 protein: CSVRQGLGGELFF
CDR3 DNA: TGCAGCGTAAGGCAGGGTCTAGGTGGGGAGCTGTTTTTT

CDR3 length: 14
V gene: TRBV4-1
D gene: TRBD1
J gene: TRBJ2-3
clone size: NA
CDR3 protein: CASSREDLGTGLNF
CDR3 DNA: TGCGCCAGCAGCCGTGAAGATCTCGGGACAGGGCTGAATTTT

CDR3 length: 15
V gene: TRBV7-9
D gene: NA
J gene: TRBJ2-1
clone size: once
CDR3 protein: CASSPTRIFYNEQFF
CDR3 DNA: TGTGCCAGCAGCCCTACTAGGATCTTCTACAATGAGCAGTTCTTC

CDR3 length: 16
V gene: TRBV10-3
D gene: TRBD2
J gene: TRBJ2-1
clone size: NA
CDR3 protein: CAITVGLAGTYNEQFF
CDR3 DNA: TGTGCCATCACCGTAGGACTAGCGGGAACATACAATGAGCAGTTCTTC

CDR3 length: 14
V gene: TRBV4-1
D gene: TRBD1
J gene: TRBJ2-5
clone size: NA
CDR3 protein: CASSQEGTGGVQYF
CDR3 DNA: TGCGCCAGCAGCCAAGAGGGGACAGGGGGGGTCCAGTACTTC

CDR3 length: 12
V gene: TRBV28
D gene: NA
J gene: TRBJ2-7
clone size: NA
CDR3 protein: CAIMGPLYEQYF
CDR3 DNA: TGTGCCATCATGGGCCCCCTCTACGAGCAGTACTTC

CDR3 length: 16
V gene: TRBV5-1
D gene: NA
J gene: TRBJ1-1
clone size: NA
CDR3 protein: CASSPGGGWGNTEAFF
CDR3 DNA: TGCGCCAGCAGCCCGGGGGGTGGATGGGGGAACACTGAAGCTTTCTTT

CDR3 length: 15
V gene: TRBV5-4
D gene: TRBD2
J gene: TRBJ2-5
clone size: NA
CDR3 protein: CASSLKTRGGETQYF
CDR3 DNA: TGTGCCAGCAGCTTGAAAACTAGGGGAGGGGAGACCCAGTACTTC

CDR3 length: 14
V gene: TRBV2
D gene: NA
J gene: TRBJ1-5
clone size: NA
CDR3 protein: CASSEYRGNQPQHF
CDR3 DNA: TGTGCCAGCAGTGAATACAGGGGCAATCAGCCCCAGCATTTT